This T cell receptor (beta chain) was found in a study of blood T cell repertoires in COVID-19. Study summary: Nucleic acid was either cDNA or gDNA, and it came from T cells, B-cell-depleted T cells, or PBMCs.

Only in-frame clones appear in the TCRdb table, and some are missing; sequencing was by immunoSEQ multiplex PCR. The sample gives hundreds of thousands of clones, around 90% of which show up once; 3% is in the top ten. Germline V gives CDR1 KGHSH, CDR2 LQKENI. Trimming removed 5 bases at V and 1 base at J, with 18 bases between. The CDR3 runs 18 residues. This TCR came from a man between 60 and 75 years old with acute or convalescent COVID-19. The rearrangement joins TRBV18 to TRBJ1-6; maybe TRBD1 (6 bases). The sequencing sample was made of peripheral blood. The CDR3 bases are TGTGCCAGCTCAAAGCGACCCCCAGGGACATCCTATAATTCACCCCTCCACTTT. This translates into CASSKRPPGTSYNSPLHF.